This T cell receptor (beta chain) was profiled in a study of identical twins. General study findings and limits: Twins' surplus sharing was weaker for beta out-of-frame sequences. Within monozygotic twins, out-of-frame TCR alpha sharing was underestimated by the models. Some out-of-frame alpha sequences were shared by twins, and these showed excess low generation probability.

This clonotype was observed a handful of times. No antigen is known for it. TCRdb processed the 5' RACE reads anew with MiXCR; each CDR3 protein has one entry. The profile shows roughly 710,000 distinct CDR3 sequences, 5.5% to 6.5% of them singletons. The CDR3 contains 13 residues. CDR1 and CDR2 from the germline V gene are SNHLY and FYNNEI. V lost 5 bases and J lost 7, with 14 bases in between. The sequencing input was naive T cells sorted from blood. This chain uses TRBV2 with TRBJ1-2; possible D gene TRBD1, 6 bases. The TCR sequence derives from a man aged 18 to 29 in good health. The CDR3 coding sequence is TGTGCCAGCAGTCGCCGGGACATAGCTGGCTACACCTTC. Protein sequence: CASSRRDIAGYTF.